The rows below give T cell receptor beta chains drawn from one sample of a study of T cells in Graves' hyperthyroidism and ophthalmopathy. TCRdb redid the calling of the multiplex PCR reads with MiXCR, one entry per CDR3 protein. The repertoire holds about 300,000 distinct CDR3 sequences, roughly 15% seen once, with around a third in the top ten. Sequenced: blood. Receptor source: a man aged 25 to 40 with Graves' hyperthyroidism. Both conserved end residues are part of each CDR3. D genes are given only for firm matches. Clone size is shown for a subset of rows, as once, few, many or a class of expanded clone.

13	-	TRBV6-5	TRBJ1-2	few	TGTGCCAGCAGTTACGTGATGGCCTATGGCTACACCTTC	CASSYVMAYGYTF
16	-	TRBV5-1	TRBJ2-6	few	TGCGCCAGCAGCTTGGAGGTCACCCCTGGGGCCAACGTCCTGACTTTC	CASSLEVTPGANVLTF
15	TRBD2	TRBV7-2	TRBJ2-1	many	TGTGCCAGCAGCTTACAGGGACTAGCAGGCAATGAGCAGTTCTTC	CASSLQGLAGNEQFF
12	-	TRBV6-1	TRBJ1-6	-	TGTGCCTCCGGGGGGTATAATTCACCCCTCCACTTT	CASGGYNSPLHF
13	-	TRBV20-1	TRBJ2-1	-	TGCAGTGCTAGGGGGGGGGCCGTGAATGAGCAGTTCTTC	CSARGGAVNEQFF
19	-	TRBV14	TRBJ2-1	few	TGTGCCAGCAGCCAACGCCCCCAGACTACGGGACTCCGTCACAATGAGCAGTTCTTC	CASSQRPQTTGLRHNEQFF
15	TRBD1	TRBV7-8	TRBJ2-1	many	TGTGCCAGCAGCGTTCCGGGACAGGCCTACAATGAGCAGTTCTTC	CASSVPGQAYNEQFF
16	-	TRBV5-1	TRBJ2-3	many	TGCGCCAGCAGCATCCGGGACTCCTCTAGCACAGATACGCAGTATTTT	CASSIRDSSSTDTQYF
13	TRBD2	TRBV20-1	TRBJ2-3	many	TGCAGTGCTAGGGCTAGCGGAGTGGATACGCAGTATTTT	CSARASGVDTQYF
12	-	TRBV30	TRBJ2-7	-	TGTGCCTGGAGTCCCCCCGGCTACGAGCAGTACTTC	CAWSPPGYEQYF
13	-	TRBV20-1	TRBJ2-1	few	TGCAGTGCTAGAGATGTGGGGGGCAGGGAGCAGTTCTTC	CSARDVGGREQFF
19	TRBD1	TRBV28	TRBJ1-6	many	TGTGCCAGCAGCATCCAGGACAGGGGCACAATCTCCTATAATTCACCCCTCCACTTT	CASSIQDRGTISYNSPLHF
12	-	TRBV14	TRBJ2-3	-	TGTGCCAGCAGCCAAGTTACAGATACGCAGTATTTT	CASSQVTDTQYF
15	-	TRBV9	TRBJ2-1	-	TGTGCCAGCAGCGGGACGGACCTAAGGGGCAATGAGCAGTTCTTC	CASSGTDLRGNEQFF
16	TRBD2	TRBV20-1	TRBJ2-4	many	TGCAGTGCTAGTCTCAAGACTAGCGGGATTGGATACATTCAGTACTTC	CSASLKTSGIGYIQYF
11	-	TRBV20-1	TRBJ2-1	few	TGCAGTGCTAATGACTTGAATGAGCAGTTCTTC	CSANDLNEQFF
14	-	TRBV12-3/TRBV12-4	TRBJ2-7	many	TGTGCCAGCAGTTTATGGCAGAATTCCTACGAGCAGTACTTC	CASSLWQNSYEQYF
14	TRBD1	TRBV12-3/TRBV12-4	TRBJ1-2	many	TGTGCCAGCAGCCTTGGACAGGCCAGGAGCGGCTACACCTTC	CASSLGQARSGYTF
15	TRBD1	TRBV2	TRBJ1-1	-	TGTGCCAGCAGCTGGGACAGGGAAGGGGACACTGAAGCTTTCTTT	CASSWDREGDTEAFF
13	-	TRBV20-1	TRBJ2-3	many	TGCAGTGCTAGTTTCTTGTCCGGGGATACGCAGTATTTT	CSASFLSGDTQYF